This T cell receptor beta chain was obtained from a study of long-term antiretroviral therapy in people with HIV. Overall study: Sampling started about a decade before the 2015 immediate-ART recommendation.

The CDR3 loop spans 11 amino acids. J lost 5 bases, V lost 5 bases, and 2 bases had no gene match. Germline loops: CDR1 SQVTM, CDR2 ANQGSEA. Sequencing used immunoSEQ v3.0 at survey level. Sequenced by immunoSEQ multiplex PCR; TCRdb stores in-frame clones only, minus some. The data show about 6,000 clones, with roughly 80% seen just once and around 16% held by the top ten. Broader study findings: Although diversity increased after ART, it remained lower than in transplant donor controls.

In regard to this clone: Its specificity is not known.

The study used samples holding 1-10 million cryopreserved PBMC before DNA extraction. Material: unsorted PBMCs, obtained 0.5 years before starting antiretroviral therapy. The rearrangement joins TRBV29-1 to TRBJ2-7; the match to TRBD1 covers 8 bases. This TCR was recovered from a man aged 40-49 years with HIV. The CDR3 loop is CSVPTGDEQYF. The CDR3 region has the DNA TGCAGCGTTCCGACAGGGGACGAGCAGTACTTC.